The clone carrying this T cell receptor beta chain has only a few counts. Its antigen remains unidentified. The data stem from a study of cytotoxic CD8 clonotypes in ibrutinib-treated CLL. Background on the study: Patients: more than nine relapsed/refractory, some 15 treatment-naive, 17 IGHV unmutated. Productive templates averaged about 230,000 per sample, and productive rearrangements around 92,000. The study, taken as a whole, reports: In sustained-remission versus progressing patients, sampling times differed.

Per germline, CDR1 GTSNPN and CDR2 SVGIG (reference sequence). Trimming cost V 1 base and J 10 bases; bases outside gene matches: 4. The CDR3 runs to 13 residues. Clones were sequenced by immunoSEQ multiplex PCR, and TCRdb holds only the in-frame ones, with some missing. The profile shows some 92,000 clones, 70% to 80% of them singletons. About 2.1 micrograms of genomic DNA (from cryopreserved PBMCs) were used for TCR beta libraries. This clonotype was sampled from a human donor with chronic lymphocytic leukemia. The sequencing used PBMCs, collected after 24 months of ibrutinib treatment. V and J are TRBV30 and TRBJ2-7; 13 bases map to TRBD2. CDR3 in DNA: TGTGCCTGGAGTGAGGGACTAGCGGGACCCCAGTACTTC. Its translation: CAWSEGLAGPQYF. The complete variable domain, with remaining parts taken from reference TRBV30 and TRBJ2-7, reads SQTIHQWPATLVQPVGSPLSLECTVEGTSNPNLYWYRQAAGRGLQLLFYSVGIGQISSEVPQNLSASRPQDRQFILSSKKLLLSDSGFYLCAWSEGLAGPQYFGPGTRLTVT.